This T cell receptor (beta chain) derives from a study of beta chain features in type 1 diabetes. Germline V gene data show CDR1 as LGHNA and CDR2 as YSLEER. The CDR3 is made up of 13 amino acids. The ends were cut back, 4 bases at V and 8 bases at J, with 14 bases in the middle. The whole isolated RNA underwent reverse transcription, so sequencing captured expressed TCRB transcripts. The table came from immunoSEQ multiplex PCR; TCRdb's copy has only in-frame clones and leaves some out. This table has about 620,000 clones, 15% appearing once. Sequenced input: naive CD4+ T cells from blood. The sequence was obtained from a man between 18 and 29 years old in good health. The J gene is TRBJ1-2, the V gene TRBV4-3; maybe TRBD1 (5 bases). The CDR3 spells CASSPRVREGYTF. The CDR3 DNA reads TGCGCCAGCAGCCCCCGGGTCAGGGAGGGCTACACCTTC.